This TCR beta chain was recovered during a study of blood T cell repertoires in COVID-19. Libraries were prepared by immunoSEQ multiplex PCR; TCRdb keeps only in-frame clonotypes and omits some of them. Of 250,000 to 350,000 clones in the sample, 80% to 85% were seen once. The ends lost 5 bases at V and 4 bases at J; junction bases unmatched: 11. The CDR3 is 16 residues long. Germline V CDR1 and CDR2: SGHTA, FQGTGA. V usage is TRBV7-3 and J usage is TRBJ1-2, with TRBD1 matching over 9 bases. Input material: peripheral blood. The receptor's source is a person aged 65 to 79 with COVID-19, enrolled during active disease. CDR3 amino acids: CASSPPGGQGGYGYTF. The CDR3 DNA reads TGTGCCAGCAGCCCACCCGGGGGACAGGGTGGCTATGGCTACACCTTC.